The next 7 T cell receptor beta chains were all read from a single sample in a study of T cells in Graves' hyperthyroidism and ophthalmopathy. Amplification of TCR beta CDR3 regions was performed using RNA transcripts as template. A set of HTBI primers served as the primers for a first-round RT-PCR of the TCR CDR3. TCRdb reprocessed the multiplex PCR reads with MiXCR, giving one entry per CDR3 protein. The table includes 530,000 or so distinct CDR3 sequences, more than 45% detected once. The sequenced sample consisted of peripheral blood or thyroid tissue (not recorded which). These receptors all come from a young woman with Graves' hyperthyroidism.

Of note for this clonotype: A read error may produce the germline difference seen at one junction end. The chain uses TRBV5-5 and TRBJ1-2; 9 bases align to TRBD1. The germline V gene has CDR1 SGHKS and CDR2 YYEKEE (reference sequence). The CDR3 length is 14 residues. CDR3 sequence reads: CACSQTGTGNGYTF. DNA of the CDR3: TGTGCCTGCAGCCAAACCGGGACAGGGAATGGCTACACCTTC. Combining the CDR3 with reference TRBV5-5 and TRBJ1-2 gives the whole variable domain DAGVTQSPTHLIKTRGQQVTLRCSPISGHKSVSWYQQVLGQGPQFIFQYYEKEERGRGNFPDRFSARQFPNYSSELNVNALLLGDSALYLCACSQTGTGNGYTFGSGTRLTVV.

The CDR3 DNA reads as TGTGCCAGCAGCCTCAGGCCAGGGGGCCCTAGGAACACTGAAGCTTTCTTT. It specifies CASSLRPGGPRNTEAFF. The chain is built from TRBV3-1 and TRBJ1-1, with 8 nucleotides matching TRBD1. The V segment lost 4 bases and the J segment 1 base; nucleotides outside the gene matches: 11. CDR1 is LGHDT and CDR2 is YNNKEL in the germline V gene (reference sequence). This CDR3 comprises 17 residues.

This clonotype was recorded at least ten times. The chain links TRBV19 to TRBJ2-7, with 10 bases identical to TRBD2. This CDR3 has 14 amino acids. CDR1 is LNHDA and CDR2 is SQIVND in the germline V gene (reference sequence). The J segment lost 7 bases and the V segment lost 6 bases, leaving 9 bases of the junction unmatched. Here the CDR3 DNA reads TGTGCCAGTAGATTGGGACTAGCGTCTGAGGAGCAGTACTTC. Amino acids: CASRLGLASEEQYF.

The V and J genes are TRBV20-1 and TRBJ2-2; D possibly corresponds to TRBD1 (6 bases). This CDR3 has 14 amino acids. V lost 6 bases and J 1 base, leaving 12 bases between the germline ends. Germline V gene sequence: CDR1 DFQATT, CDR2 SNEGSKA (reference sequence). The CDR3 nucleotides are TGCAGTGCCGGGGACATCCTGAACACCGGGGAGCTGTTTTTT. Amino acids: CSAGDILNTGELFF.

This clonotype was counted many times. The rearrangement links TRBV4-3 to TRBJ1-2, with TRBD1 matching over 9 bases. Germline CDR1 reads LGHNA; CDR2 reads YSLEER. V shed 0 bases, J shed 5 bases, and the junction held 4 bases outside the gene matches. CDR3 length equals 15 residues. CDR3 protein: CASSQEVGQGYGYTF. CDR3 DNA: TGCGCCAGCAGCCAAGAAGTAGGACAGGGGTATGGCTACACCTTC.

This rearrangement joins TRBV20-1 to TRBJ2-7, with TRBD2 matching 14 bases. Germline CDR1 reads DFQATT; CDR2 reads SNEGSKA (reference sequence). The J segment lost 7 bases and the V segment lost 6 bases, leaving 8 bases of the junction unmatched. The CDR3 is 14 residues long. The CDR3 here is CSASGTSGSGEQYF. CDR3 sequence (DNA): TGCAGTGCCTCGGGGACTAGCGGGAGTGGAGAGCAGTACTTC.

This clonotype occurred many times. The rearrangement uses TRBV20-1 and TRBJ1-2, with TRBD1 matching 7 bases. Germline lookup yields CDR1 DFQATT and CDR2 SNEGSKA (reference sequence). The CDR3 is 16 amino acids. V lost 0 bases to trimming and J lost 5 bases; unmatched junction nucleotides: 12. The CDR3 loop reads CSARDHVTEGAYGYTF. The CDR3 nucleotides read TGCAGTGCTAGAGATCACGTAACCGAGGGGGCGTATGGCTACACCTTC.